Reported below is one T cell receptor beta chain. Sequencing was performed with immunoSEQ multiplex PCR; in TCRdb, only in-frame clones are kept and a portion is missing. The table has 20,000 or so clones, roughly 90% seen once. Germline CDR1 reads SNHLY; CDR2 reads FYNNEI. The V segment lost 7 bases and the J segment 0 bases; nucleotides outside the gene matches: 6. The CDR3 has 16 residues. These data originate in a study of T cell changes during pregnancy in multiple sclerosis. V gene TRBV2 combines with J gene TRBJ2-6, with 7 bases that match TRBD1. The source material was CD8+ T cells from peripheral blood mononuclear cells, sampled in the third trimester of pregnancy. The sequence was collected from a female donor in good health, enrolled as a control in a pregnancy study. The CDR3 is CASTRQGLSGANVLTF. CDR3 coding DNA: TGTGCCAGCACAAGACAGGGCCTCTCTGGGGCCAACGTCCTGACTTTC.